Sequencing of this TCR beta chain was carried out in a study of blood T cell repertoires in COVID-19. Study-wide background: In each case, the material was cDNA or gDNA derived from T cells, B-cell-depleted T cells, or PBMCs.

The germline gives CDR1 GTSNPN, CDR2 SVGIG (reference sequence). J lost 2 bases, V lost 5 bases, and 3 bases had no gene match. The CDR3 loop spans 13 amino acids. TCRdb's copy holds only in-frame clones and misses some; the assay was immunoSEQ multiplex PCR. The profile covers about 270,000 clones, with 90% appearing a single time and approximately 4% taken by the ten largest. V usage is TRBV30 and J usage is TRBJ1-3, with 7 positions matching TRBD1. This sequence originates from a woman aged 25 to 39 with acute COVID-19. Sequencing input: PBMCs or T cells enriched from blood (not recorded which). The CDR3 DNA is TGTGCCTGGGACAGGGACCCTGGAAACACCATATATTTT. This translates into CAWDRDPGNTIYF.